What follows are 3 T cell receptor beta chains derived from one specimen sequenced in a study of T cell repertoires in ileal Crohn's disease. Clones were read by immunoSEQ multiplex PCR, and TCRdb kept only the in-frame ones, dropping some. Of approximately 27,000 clones listed, about 81% are singletons. Sequencing was performed on ileal tissue. These receptors were obtained from an adult with Crohn's disease.

CDR3 sequence (DNA): TGTGCCAGCACCTACGAGTGGTACACCTTC. It codes for CASTYEWYTF. This chain links TRBV6-4 with TRBJ1-2; no firm D call. V dropped 7 bases and J dropped 11 bases, with 11 bases sitting between them. The germline CDR1 and CDR2 sequences are MRHNA and SNTAGT. CDR3 length: 10 residues.

The genes are TRBV5-1 and TRBJ2-1; D not certain. This CDR3 has 13 residues. Germline lookup yields CDR1 SGHRS and CDR2 YFSETQ. With 1 base removed from V and 6 bases from J, the gap between germline ends came to 8 bases. CDR3 sequence: CASSLSQFNEQFF. CDR3 nucleotides: TGCGCCAGCAGCTTGAGTCAGTTCAATGAGCAGTTCTTC.

This clone was detected only once. The J gene is TRBJ2-6, the V gene TRBV7-9; D is ambiguous. With 6 bases removed from V and 0 bases from J, the gap between germline ends came to 12 bases. This CDR3 is built from 16 residues. Germline-derived CDR1 and CDR2 are SEHNR and FQNEAQ (reference sequence). CDR3 residues: CASSSRHYSGANVLTF. CDR3 nucleotides: TGTGCCAGCAGTTCCAGGCATTACTCTGGGGCCAACGTCCTGACTTTC.